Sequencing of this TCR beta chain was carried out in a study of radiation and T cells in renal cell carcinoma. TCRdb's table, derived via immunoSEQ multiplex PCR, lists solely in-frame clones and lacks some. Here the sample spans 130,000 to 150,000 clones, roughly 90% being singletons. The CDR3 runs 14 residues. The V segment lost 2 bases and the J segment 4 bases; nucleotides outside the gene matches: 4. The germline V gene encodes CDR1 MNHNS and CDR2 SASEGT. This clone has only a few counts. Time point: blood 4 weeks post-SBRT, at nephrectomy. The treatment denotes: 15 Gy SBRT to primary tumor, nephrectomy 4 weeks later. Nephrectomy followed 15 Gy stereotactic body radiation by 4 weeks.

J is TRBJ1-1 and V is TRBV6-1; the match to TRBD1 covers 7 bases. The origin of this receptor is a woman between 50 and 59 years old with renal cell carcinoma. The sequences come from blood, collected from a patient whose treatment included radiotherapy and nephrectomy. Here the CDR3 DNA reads TGTGCCAGCAGTGAAATACGGGACAGCACTGAAGCTTTCTTT. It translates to CASSEIRDSTEAFF.